This TCR beta chain was recovered during a study of T cells in Graves' hyperthyroidism and ophthalmopathy. This clonotype occurred many times. V was cut by 0 bases and J by 8 bases, with 8 bases left in between. Looked up from germline, CDR1 is MNHEY and CDR2 is SVGEGT. The length of the CDR3 is 13 residues. TCR beta CDR3 region amplification was performed from RNA transcripts. Carried out on the TCR CDR3, a first-round RT-PCR used the HTBI primer set. MiXCR, applied by TCRdb to the multiplex PCR reads, yields one record per CDR3 protein. The sample includes about 110,000 distinct CDR3 sequences, 16% of them seen just once.

Sequenced sample: blood. The receptor was isolated from a woman between 50 and 59 years old with Graves' hyperthyroidism. The J gene is TRBJ2-1, the V gene TRBV6-2 or TRBV6-3, with TRBD2 as a possible D gene (5 bases). The CDR3 nucleotides read TGTGCCAGCAGTTACTCGATGAGGGATGAGCAGTTCTTC. Translation gives CASSYSMRDEQFF.